This record covers a single T cell receptor (beta chain). There is no known antigen for this receptor. The CDR3 ends on some other residue instead of the conserved phenylalanine or tryptophan, so this is likely a read error. Library generation was performed with PCR. Reads for this sample came from an Illumina HiSeq 2500. Molecular barcoding was employed in the preparation of TCR libraries, with unique molecular identifiers being used to normalize TCRbeta repertoire quantification. In-frame beta chains were kept once TCRdb had trimmed the public reads at Q25 with fastp and called clones with MiXCR. When rows share a CDR3 protein, they turn into one entry using the most common DNA and genes. This sample lists hundreds of thousands of distinct CDR3 sequences; roughly an eighth were detected once. The ten largest clones take up about 5.4% of the sample. The data were obtained in a study of T-cell reconstitution after alpha-beta-depleted transplantation in children (TCRdb year 2016). Turning to the overall study: The study quantitatively tracked T-cell immune reconstitution after TCRalphabeta/CD19-depleted allogeneic hematopoietic cell transplantation in children using TCR repertoire profiling.

Sequenced material: PBMCs from the stem cell graft donor, taken from the stem cell graft. The receptor comes from a human donor who donated a stem cell graft to a child with combined immunodeficiency.

The CDR3 sequence is CASSFPYEQYL. The DNA reads TGTGCCAGCAGTTTCCCCTACGAGCAGTACTTG. The chain is made from TRBV12-3 or TRBV12-4 and TRBJ2-7; no confident D gene assignment can be made. Ends included, the CDR3 has 11 residues. Just the 33-base CDR3 DNA is kept, in frame starting at base 1. The junction shows trimming of 3 bases on V and 2 bases on J, plus 2 bases between the germline ends.